The 32 T cell receptor beta chains listed next were all sequenced from one sample in a study of cytomegalovirus exposure and HLA in healthy donors. Both 60 Vbeta primers and 13 Jbeta primers went into the PCR. Data came from immunoSEQ multiplex PCR; TCRdb stores just in-frame clones and leaves some out. Here the sample spans about 180,000 clones, around 80% being singletons. Sequencing was done on a sample of PBMCs. All receptors come from a woman in her twenties or thirties in good health and CMV-seropositive.

This chain links TRBV19 with TRBJ2-5; D is uncertain. Trimming removed 5 bases from V and 4 bases from J, with 8 bases in between. The CDR3 covers 12 residues. CDR1 and CDR2 from the germline V gene are LNHDA and SQIVND (reference sequence). CDR3 nucleotides: TGTGCCAGTAGTCCCCGCGGAGAGACCCAGTACTTC. Translation gives CASSPRGETQYF. Supplemented by reference TRBV19 and TRBJ2-5, the full variable domain reads DGGITQSPKYLFRKEGQNVTLSCEQNLNHDAMYWYRQDPGQGLRLIYYSQIVNDFQKGDIAEGYSVSREKKESFPLTVTSAQKNPTAFYLCASSPRGETQYFGPGTRLLVL.

The gene calls are TRBV10-1 and TRBJ2-3; perhaps TRBD1 as D (6 bases). The germline V gene has CDR1 WNHNN and CDR2 SYGVQD (reference sequence). Trimming shortened V by 6 bases and J by 0 bases, and 16 bases separated the two germline ends. The CDR3 covers 16 residues. This CDR3 reads CASSRASTGSTDTQYF. Written as DNA, the CDR3 is TGCGCCAGCAGCCGAGCCTCGACAGGTAGCACAGATACGCAGTATTTT.

J is TRBJ1-2 and V is TRBV6-6; TRBD1 matches 9 bases. CDR1 and CDR2 (germline): MNHNY, SVGAGI (reference sequence). Trimming took 6 bases from V and 6 from J; bases not matched to a gene: 5. This CDR3 region has 13 residues. CDR3 amino acids: CASRIQGADGYTF. Written as DNA, the CDR3 is TGTGCCAGCAGGATACAGGGGGCTGATGGCTACACCTTC.

Worth noting for this clone: The final CDR3 position lacks the conserved phenylalanine or tryptophan, pointing to a likely read error. CDR3 loop: CASSAEGTGISSGNTIYV. CDR3 DNA: TGTGCCAGCAGTGCGGAGGGGACAGGGATTTCTTCTGGAAACACCATATATGTT. The chain recombines TRBV25-1 with TRBJ1-3, with 9 bases fitting TRBD1. The J segment lost 1 base and the V segment lost 4 bases, leaving 11 bases of the junction unmatched. Germline V gives CDR1 MGHDK, CDR2 SYGVNS. This CDR3 comprises 18 residues.

The sample holds a few counts of this clone. This chain connects TRBV6-5 to TRBJ2-1; no clear D gene. CDR1 MNHEY and CDR2 SVGAGI come from the germline V gene. V lost 6 bases to trimming and J lost 4 bases, with 13 bases between them. This CDR3 has 14 amino acids. CDR3 DNA sequence: TGTGCCAGCAGACCGCGCCTATCTTACAATGAGCAGTTCTTC. Its translation is CASRPRLSYNEQFF.

V usage is TRBV2 and J usage is TRBJ2-7, with D maybe TRBD2 (5 bases). CDR1 SNHLY and CDR2 FYNNEI come from the germline V gene. The CDR3 sequence is 13 residues long. Trimming took off 10 bases at V and 5 bases at J, with 18 bases between the two ends. The CDR3 bases are TGTGCCATCCCGAGGGCCACCTCAGACGAGCAGTACTTC. This encodes CAIPRATSDEQYF.

This clone showed up just a few times. The chain links TRBV15 to TRBJ1-3, with D unclear. The ends were cut back, 0 bases at V and 9 bases at J, with 6 bases in the middle. This CDR3 has 12 residues. Germline CDR1 reads LNHNV; CDR2 reads YYDKDF (reference sequence). The CDR3 loop reads CATSRDSGTIYF. The CDR3 nucleotides read TGTGCCACCAGCAGAGATTCGGGCACCATATATTTT. Full variable domain (missing parts from reference TRBV15 and TRBJ1-3): DAMVIQNPRYQVTQFGKPVTLSCSQTLNHNVMYWYQQKSSQAPKLLFHYYDKDFNNEADTPDNFQSRRPNTSFCFLDIRSPGLGDTAMYLCATSRDSGTIYFGEGSWLTVV.

This chain connects TRBV19 to TRBJ2-1; a weak D match, TRBD2 (6 bases). CDR1 and CDR2 (germline): LNHDA, SQIVND (reference sequence). The CDR3 is 16 amino acids. V was clipped by 10 bases and J by 4 bases, with 23 bases between them. CDR3 coding DNA: TGTGCCACCTCTCCCGGTAGAACTAGCCGGTACAATGAGCAGTTCTTC. It is translated as CATSPGRTSRYNEQFF. Complete variable domain (other parts from reference TRBV19 and TRBJ2-1): DGGITQSPKYLFRKEGQNVTLSCEQNLNHDAMYWYRQDPGQGLRLIYYSQIVNDFQKGDIAEGYSVSREKKESFPLTVTSAQKNPTAFYLCATSPGRTSRYNEQFFGPGTRLTVL.

Points on this clone: Other DNA sequences in the sample encode the same CDR3. The rearrangement links TRBV7-9 to TRBJ2-7, with D unclear. This CDR3 contains 11 residues. Per the germline V gene, CDR1 is SEHNR and CDR2 is FQNEAQ (reference sequence). Between the trimmed V and J ends, which lost 4 bases and 2 bases, there was a span of 3 bases. The CDR3 DNA sequence: TGTGCCAGCAGCTCCACCTACGAGCAGTACTTC. This translates into CASSSTYEQYF.

This clone was seen a handful of times. The J gene is TRBJ2-6, the V gene TRBV4-1; 8 bases match TRBD1. The germline V gene encodes CDR1 MGHRA and CDR2 YSYEKL. The V and J ends lost 0 bases and 4 bases, in that order; junction bases with no gene match: 2. The CDR3 totals 16 residues. CDR3 nucleotide sequence: TGCGCCAGCAGCCAAGACAGGGGGCCAGGGGCCAACGTCCTGACTTTC. Amino acid sequence: CASSQDRGPGANVLTF.

The rearrangement links TRBV4-3 to TRBJ2-5, with TRBD1 identical over 10 bases. The DNA end favors TRBJ2-7, so the J call may be wrong. CDR1 and CDR2 from the germline V gene are LGHNA and YSLEER. CDR3 length: 14 residues. Here the CDR3 DNA reads TGCGCCAGCAGCCACTCGACAGGGGGCGACGAGCAGTACTTC. Protein sequence: CASSHSTGGDEQYF.

This clone was counted a few times. Here the CDR3 reads CASSWETDPRGYTF. CDR3 coding DNA: TGTGCCAGCAGCTGGGAGACGGATCCCCGGGGCTACACCTTC. The genes are TRBV5-6 and TRBJ1-2; unclear D gene. Germline-derived CDR1 and CDR2 are SGHDT and YYEEEE. Between the trimmed V and J ends, which lost 3 bases and 8 bases, there was a span of 17 bases. The CDR3 sequence is 14 residues long. The full variable domain, with the rest looked up from reference TRBV5-6 and TRBJ1-2, is DAGVTQSPTHLIKTRGQQVTLRCSPKSGHDTVSWYQQALGQGPQFIFQYYEEEERQRGNFPDRFSGHQFPNYSSELNVNALLLGDSALYLCASSWETDPRGYTFGSGTRLTVV.

V is TRBV30 and J is TRBJ2-3, with 10 bases matching TRBD2. V shed 3 bases, J shed 6 bases, and the junction held 12 bases outside the gene matches. CDR3 length equals 16 residues. Germline CDR1 is GTSNPN and CDR2 is SVGIG (reference sequence). CDR3 in DNA: TGTGCCTGGAGCGGACCAACTAGCGGGGCCTTGGATACGCAGTATTTT. Translation gives CAWSGPTSGALDTQYF. The whole variable domain, filled in from reference TRBV30 and TRBJ2-3, reads SQTIHQWPATLVQPVGSPLSLECTVEGTSNPNLYWYRQAAGRGLQLLFYSVGIGQISSEVPQNLSASRPQDRQFILSSKKLLLSDSGFYLCAWSGPTSGALDTQYFGPGTRLTVL.

V and J are TRBV25-1 and TRBJ1-5; 9 nucleotides agree with TRBD1. J gave up 4 bases and V 6 bases, and 10 bases lay outside the gene matches. The germline CDR1 and CDR2 sequences are MGHDK and SYGVNS. This CDR3 spans 16 amino acids. The CDR3 bases are TGTGCCAGCAGCCGACAGGGGGGACCGAAAAATCAGCCCCAGCATTTT. Its protein is CASSRQGGPKNQPQHF.

The rearrangement uses TRBV11-2 and TRBJ1-3; the D is unclear. Germline CDR1 reads SGHAT; CDR2 reads FQNNGV. The CDR3 consists of 16 residues. The V and J ends lost 4 bases and 0 bases respectively, with 13 bases between them. CDR3 amino acids: CASSSLRRISGNTIYF. The CDR3 DNA is TGTGCCAGCAGCTCCCTCCGGCGGATCTCTGGAAACACCATATATTTT.

The chain links TRBV30 to TRBJ1-6; D may be TRBD1 (6 bases). Germline V gene data show CDR1 as GTSNPN and CDR2 as SVGIG (reference sequence). V lost 5 bases, J lost 10 bases, and 12 bases lay in between. The CDR3 runs 12 residues. The CDR3 bases are TGTGCCTGGGACAGGCTTCTCTCACCCCTCCACTTT. Protein sequence: CAWDRLLSPLHF. Together with reference TRBV30 and TRBJ1-6, the CDR3 gives the full variable domain: SQTIHQWPATLVQPVGSPLSLECTVEGTSNPNLYWYRQAAGRGLQLLFYSVGIGQISSEVPQNLSASRPQDRQFILSSKKLLLSDSGFYLCAWDRLLSPLHFGNGTRLTVT.

CDR3 residues: CASSAGTGGDSPLHF. The DNA for the CDR3 is TGTGCCAGCAGCGCAGGGACAGGGGGTGATTCACCCCTCCACTTT. The chain uses TRBV9 and TRBJ1-6; TRBD1 matches 11 bases. V trimming: 3 bases; J trimming: 8 bases; junction bases outside the gene matches: 4. The CDR3 sequence is 15 residues long. Germline V gives CDR1 SGDLS, CDR2 YYNGEE.

V and J are TRBV7-2 and TRBJ2-3; 12 bases are a match to TRBD2. CDR1 is SGHTA, CDR2 FQGNSA, per germline. The CDR3 loop spans 16 amino acids. The trim removed 6 bases at V and 5 bases at J, leaving 9 bases unmatched. CDR3 nucleotides: TGTGCCAGCAGTCACCTAGCGGGGGGGCGAAGAGATACGCAGTATTTT. Protein product: CASSHLAGGRRDTQYF.

The CDR3 nucleotides read TGTGCCAGCAGAACGAGGAGTTTGGGTAATTCACCCCTCCACTTT. Its protein product is CASRTRSLGNSPLHF. V is TRBV7-2 and J is TRBJ1-6; D is uncertain. The CDR3 is made up of 15 amino acids. Trimming shortened V by 6 bases and J by 6 bases, and 15 bases separated the two germline ends. Looked up from germline, CDR1 is SGHTA and CDR2 is FQGNSA.

J is TRBJ2-3 and V is TRBV11-2, with TRBD2 identical over 10 bases. The CDR3 is made up of 16 amino acids. Trimming took 4 bases from V and 2 from J; bases not matched to a gene: 6. Germline V gene sequence: CDR1 SGHAT, CDR2 FQNNGV. CDR3 in DNA: TGTGCCAGCAGCTCTCATAGCGGGGGGTTCACAGATACGCAGTATTTT. This codes for CASSSHSGGFTDTQYF.

The J gene is TRBJ1-5, the V gene TRBV19, with 7 nucleotides matching TRBD1. CDR1 LNHDA and CDR2 SQIVND come from the germline V gene (reference sequence). The CDR3 spans 15 residues. With 7 bases clipped from V and 0 bases from J, the junction kept 6 bases outside the gene matches. Written as DNA, the CDR3 is TGTGCCAGTACCCCGGGACAGTATAGCAATCAGCCCCAGCATTTT. Translating it yields CASTPGQYSNQPQHF.

This clone was seen once. J is TRBJ2-6 and V is TRBV5-1; D uncertain. CDR1 is SGHRS and CDR2 is YFSETQ in the germline V gene. The CDR3 is 16 residues long. The V and J ends lost 1 base and 2 bases respectively, with 10 bases between them. This CDR3 is CASSLTNRAGANVLTF. CDR3 bases: TGCGCCAGCAGCTTGACGAATCGGGCTGGGGCCAACGTCCTGACTTTC.

The chain carries TRBV19 and TRBJ2-2; 9 bases agree with TRBD1. Trimming took 3 bases from V and 6 from J; bases not matched to a gene: 8. CDR1 is LNHDA and CDR2 is SQIVND in the germline V gene (reference sequence). This CDR3 contains 16 residues. The CDR3: CASSIQGGQGPGELFF. The DNA of the CDR3 is TGTGCCAGTAGTATCCAAGGGGGACAGGGCCCCGGGGAGCTGTTTTTT.

This clone was detected only once. The chain is built from TRBV7-9 and TRBJ2-3; D perhaps matches TRBD1 (6 bases). There are 16 residues in the CDR3. Germline loops: CDR1 SEHNR, CDR2 FQNEAQ (reference sequence). Trimming pared 5 bases from V and 5 bases from J, leaving 20 bases between. CDR3 loop: CASSPIFVGQRDTQYF. The CDR3 nucleotides are TGTGCCAGCAGCCCGATATTCGTAGGACAGCGAGATACGCAGTATTTT.

J is TRBJ1-1 and V is TRBV28; unclear D gene. This CDR3 has 15 amino acids. The ends were cut back, 4 bases at V and 5 bases at J, with 17 bases in the middle. Germline V gene sequence: CDR1 MDHEN, CDR2 SYDVKM. CDR3 DNA: TGTGCCAGCAGTTATTTGGAAAAAAAGAGGACTGAAGCTTTCTTT. This translates into CASSYLEKKRTEAFF.

The chain joins TRBV30 to TRBJ1-2; D uncertain. Germline assignment: CDR1 GTSNPN and CDR2 SVGIG (reference sequence). V lost 0 bases, J lost 1 base, and 12 bases lay in between. This CDR3 spans 15 amino acids. The CDR3 nucleotides are TGTGCCTGGAGTGTACGTCTCGGGGATAACTATGGCTACACCTTC. It encodes CAWSVRLGDNYGYTF.

The V gene is TRBV2, the J gene TRBJ1-2; 8 bases are shared with TRBD1. This CDR3 has 12 residues. In germline, CDR1 is SNHLY, CDR2 FYNNEI. With V trimmed by 11 bases and J by 11 bases, 13 bases remained unmatched. CDR3 in amino acids: CADRSDRAFYTF. CDR3 sequence (DNA): TGTGCCGATCGTTCGGACAGGGCTTTTTACACCTTC. Complete variable domain (other parts from reference TRBV2 and TRBJ1-2): EPEVTQTPSHQVTQMGQEVILRCVPISNHLYFYWYRQILGQKVEFLVSFYNNEISEKSEIFDDQFSVERPDGSNFTLKIRSTKLEDSAMYFCADRSDRAFYTFGSGTRLTVV.

CDR3 bases: TGTGCCAGCAGCTCCCTTCGACAGGGTACAGAGCAGTACTTC. Its translation: CASSSLRQGTEQYF. This chain joins TRBV7-8 and TRBJ2-7; TRBD1 matches 7 bases. Germline V lookup: CDR1 SGHVS, CDR2 FQNEAQ. This CDR3 is built from 14 residues. J gave up 7 bases and V 4 bases, and 10 bases lay outside the gene matches.

V is TRBV4-1 and J is TRBJ2-1, with D possibly matching TRBD2 (5 bases). V lost 3 bases and J 2 bases, leaving 14 bases between the germline ends. Germline V gene lookup returns CDR1 MGHRA and CDR2 YSYEKL. The CDR3 contains 16 residues. CDR3 bases: TGCGCCAGCAGCCAGGCCAAGGACTTCGCCTACAATGAGCAGTTCTTC. Residues: CASSQAKDFAYNEQFF.

The chain is built from TRBV5-1 and TRBJ1-2, with D perhaps TRBD1 (6 bases). The V gene lost 4 bases and the J gene lost 4 bases, with 14 bases spanning the gap. This CDR3 comprises 14 residues. Germline-derived CDR1 and CDR2 are SGHRS and YFSETQ. CDR3 sequence reads: CASSGTQGGYGYTF. CDR3 nucleotide sequence: TGCGCCAGCAGCGGGACACAAGGAGGCTATGGCTACACCTTC. Using reference TRBV5-1 and TRBJ1-2 for the parts outside the CDR3, the full variable domain is KAGVTQTPRYLIKTRGQQVTLSCSPISGHRSVSWYQQTPGQGLQFLFEYFSETQRNKGNFPGRFSGRQFSNSRSEMNVSTLELGDSALYLCASSGTQGGYGYTFGSGTRLTVV.

This chain links TRBV6-4 with TRBJ2-7; 8 bases are shared with TRBD1. Germline CDR1 reads MRHNA; CDR2 reads SNTAGT. The CDR3 contains 14 residues. The V and J ends lost 4 bases and 6 bases, in that order; junction bases with no gene match: 8. CDR3 in DNA: TGTGCCAGCAGTGTCACAGGGGGAAGGGGCGAGCAGTACTTC. Amino acids: CASSVTGGRGEQYF.

The chain links TRBV28 to TRBJ2-7, with 10 bases lining up with TRBD2. The CDR3 has 16 residues. J was trimmed by 1 base and V by 7 bases; bases with no gene match: 10. Germline V gene sequence: CDR1 MDHEN, CDR2 SYDVKM. CDR3 coding DNA: TGTGCCAGCACCCCTGAGGGTAGCGGGGGGTCCTACGAGCAGTACTTC. Its translation is CASTPEGSGGSYEQYF.